Included here is one TCR beta chain sequence, with context. This record comes from a study of blood T cell repertoires in COVID-19. Using immunoSEQ multiplex PCR, the repertoire was profiled, and TCRdb retains in-frame clones only, with some absent. The data hold roughly 180,000 clones, with roughly 88% observed a single time. The sequencing sample was made of peripheral blood. This TCR was recovered from an elderly man with COVID-19, enrolled during active disease.

In DNA, the CDR3 is TGTGCCAGCAGCCCAGGGGACAGGGGGCTGAATCAGCCCCAGCATTTT. The encoded protein is CASSPGDRGLNQPQHF. J is TRBJ1-5 and V is TRBV7-9; 12 nucleotides match TRBD1. Germline V lookup: CDR1 SEHNR, CDR2 FQNEAQ (reference sequence). With 5 bases clipped from V and 4 bases from J, the junction kept 6 bases outside the gene matches. The length of the CDR3 is 16 residues.